The source of this TCR beta chain is a study of blood T cell repertoires in COVID-19. Looking at the study overall: The United States, Italy and Spain were the sources of the acute and convalescent COVID-19 samples. T cells, B-cell-depleted T cells, or PBMCs provided the cDNA or gDNA that served as material.

This CDR3 spans 16 amino acids. Germline V gives CDR1 MNHEY, CDR2 SVGAGI. Original processing methods: Counts of nucleated cells, estimated from reference gene primer amplification, were obtained. The data were produced by immunoSEQ multiplex PCR, yet TCRdb's version contains in-frame clones alone and is incomplete. From that table come the V and J calls and clone size; the DNA was used to work out D and trimming. The table includes some 150,000 clones, roughly 90% detected once. A note on this clone: An end of the junction differs from the germline gene, which may be a read error.

The chain recombines TRBV6-5 with TRBJ1-2; D gene unclear. Sequenced input: peripheral blood. This sequence was found in a human donor in a cohort sampled during active COVID-19. The CDR3 here is CASSYSTHTVNYGCTF. The CDR3 nucleotides read TGTGCCAGCAGTTACTCGACACATACCGTTAATTATGGCTGCACCTTC.